The 26 T cell receptor beta chains presented below share a single source sample, sequenced in a study of blood T cell repertoires in COVID-19. Libraries were prepared by immunoSEQ multiplex PCR; TCRdb keeps only in-frame clonotypes and omits some of them. The data contain some 94,000 clones, approximately 88% of them singletons. Source material: peripheral blood. The receptors stem from a woman aged 55-69 years with COVID-19, enrolled during active disease.

This clone was recorded once. The CDR3 sequence: CAWMRTANTEAFF. The CDR3 DNA follows: TGTGCCTGGATGCGGACAGCGAACACTGAAGCTTTCTTT. The rearrangement links TRBV30 to TRBJ1-1; D possibly corresponds to TRBD1 (6 bases). CDR3 length equals 13 residues. CDR1 is GTSNPN, CDR2 SVGIG, per germline (reference sequence). The V end lost 4 bases, the J end lost 1 base, and 10 bases lay between the germline ends.

The chain uses TRBV6-5 and TRBJ1-1; no definite D call. Per the germline V gene, CDR1 is MNHEY and CDR2 is SVGAGI. The CDR3 contains 12 residues. V was trimmed by 2 bases and J by 8 bases, leaving 9 bases between them. The CDR3 region is CASSYNSREAFF. CDR3 DNA sequence: TGTGCCAGCAGTTACAATAGCAGAGAAGCTTTCTTT.

The CDR3 spells CASSNRQGSRTEAFF. The CDR3 DNA reads as TGTGCCAGCAGCAATCGACAGGGTTCTCGCACTGAAGCTTTCTTT. This chain links TRBV9 with TRBJ1-1, with TRBD1 matching 7 bases. V lost 4 bases to trimming and J lost 4 bases; unmatched junction nucleotides: 10. The CDR3 extends over 15 amino acids. CDR1 and CDR2 from the germline V gene are SGDLS and YYNGEE.

The J gene is TRBJ1-1, the V gene TRBV28, with a weak D call TRBD1 (6 bases). V lost 5 bases and J lost 7, with 14 bases in between. CDR1 and CDR2 (germline): MDHEN, SYDVKM. This CDR3 is built from 13 residues. CDR3 region: CASSRGQTNEAFF. The CDR3 nucleotides are TGTGCCAGCAGTAGGGGACAAACCAATGAAGCTTTCTTT.

The chain couples TRBV19 to TRBJ1-5; D ambiguous. V was cut by 10 bases and J by 7 bases, with 17 bases left in between. The CDR3 is made up of 13 amino acids. CDR1 is LNHDA, CDR2 SQIVND, per germline (reference sequence). Written as DNA, the CDR3 is TGTGCCACCAATGGCGGTTCGGGGCAGCCCCAGCATTTT. Encoded protein: CATNGGSGQPQHF.

This chain joins TRBV5-8 and TRBJ2-7, with TRBD2 matching over 11 bases. The CDR3 runs 15 residues. In germline, CDR1 is SGHTS, CDR2 YDEGEE. Unmatched junction bases numbered 5, after V lost 4 bases and J lost 2 bases. The CDR3 DNA reads TGTGCCAGCAGCCGGACTAGCGGGCCAGCCTACGAGCAGTACTTC. Protein sequence: CASSRTSGPAYEQYF.

This clone is a singleton in its sample. The rearrangement joins TRBV18 to TRBJ1-1; no reliable D call. The germline V gene has CDR1 KGHSH and CDR2 LQKENI. This CDR3 spans 14 amino acids. Between the trimmed V and J ends, which lost 1 base and 3 bases, there was a span of 9 bases. In nucleotides, the CDR3 is TGTGCCAGCTCACCACGGGCAGACCACACTGAAGCTTTCTTT. Translating it yields CASSPRADHTEAFF.

V is TRBV6-6 and J is TRBJ1-6, with D perhaps TRBD1 (6 bases). The CDR3 consists of 14 residues. The V end lost 2 bases, the J end lost 6 bases, and 8 bases lay between the germline ends. Germline assignment: CDR1 MNHNY and CDR2 SVGAGI (reference sequence). The chain's CDR3 is CASSYRDINSPLHF. The CDR3 DNA reads TGTGCCAGCAGTTACCGGGACATTAATTCACCCCTCCACTTT.

This chain links TRBV7-9 with TRBJ1-2, with a possible D match to TRBD1 (6 bases). The V end was cut by 5 bases, the J end by 4 bases, with 11 bases between. Germline CDR1 reads SEHNR; CDR2 reads FQNEAQ (reference sequence). CDR3 length equals 13 residues. The CDR3 loop reads CASSPDSAYGYTF. DNA of the CDR3: TGTGCCAGCAGCCCGGACAGCGCCTATGGCTACACCTTC.

The chain recombines TRBV3-1 (or the pseudogene TRBV3-2) with TRBJ1-6; 10 bases are shared with TRBD1. In germline, CDR1 is LGHDT, CDR2 YNNKEL (reference sequence). V lost 2 bases, J lost 6 bases, and 4 bases stayed unmatched. CDR3 length: 16 amino acids. CDR3 bases: TGTGCCAGCAGCCAACCGGGACAGGGGTTTAATTCACCCCTCCACTTT. It encodes CASSQPGQGFNSPLHF.

The CDR3 DNA is TGTGCCAGCAGCTTTACTAGCGGAGAGACCCAGTACTTC. It yields the protein CASSFTSGETQYF. This chain uses TRBV7-9 with TRBJ2-5; 8 nucleotides agree with TRBD2. Germline V lookup: CDR1 SEHNR, CDR2 FQNEAQ (reference sequence). After removal of 3 bases from V and 4 bases from J, the junction contained 1 base not matched to a gene. The length of the CDR3 is 13 residues. Together with reference TRBV7-9 and TRBJ2-5, the CDR3 gives the full variable domain: DTGVSQNPRHKITKRGQNVTFRCDPISEHNRLYWYRQTLGQGPEFLTYFQNEAQLEKSRLLSDRFSAERPKGSFSTLEIQRTEQGDSAMYLCASSFTSGETQYFGPGTRLLVL.

The chain couples TRBV6-2 or TRBV6-3 to TRBJ1-1; D is ambiguous. CDR1 MNHEY and CDR2 SVGEGT come from the germline V gene. The length of the CDR3 is 16 residues. V lost 5 bases and J 0 bases, leaving 16 bases between the germline ends. The DNA for the CDR3 is TGTGCCAGCAGTGCGACCGCGGGCAGAATGAACACTGAAGCTTTCTTT. This translates into CASSATAGRMNTEAFF.

This chain links TRBV6-6 with TRBJ1-6; D remains unclear. In germline, CDR1 is MNHNY, CDR2 SVGAGI (reference sequence). The V end was cut by 7 bases, the J end by 9 bases, with 10 bases between. The CDR3 sequence is 12 residues long. CDR3 sequence reads: CASMPGSSPLHF. In nucleotides, the CDR3 is TGTGCCAGCATGCCCGGGAGTTCACCCCTCCACTTT.

This clone was found a few times. The J gene is TRBJ1-2, the V gene TRBV10-3; 8 bases match TRBD1. CDR1 and CDR2 (germline): ENHRY, SYGVKD. The CDR3 totals 13 residues. After removal of 4 bases from V and 2 bases from J, the junction contained 0 bases not matched to a gene. The chain's CDR3 is CAISGQGNYGYTF. In DNA, the CDR3 is TGTGCCATCAGTGGACAGGGGAACTATGGCTACACCTTC.

This CDR3 reads CASSRRTSGGERNEQFF. The DNA of the CDR3 is TGTGCCAGCAGCCGACGGACTAGCGGGGGGGAACGAAATGAGCAGTTCTTC. The V gene is TRBV11-2, the J gene TRBJ2-1; 15 nucleotides align to TRBD2. The trim removed 5 bases at V and 7 bases at J, leaving 9 bases unmatched. The germline V gene has CDR1 SGHAT and CDR2 FQNNGV. The CDR3 length is 17 residues.

The V gene is TRBV19, the J gene TRBJ2-2, with 7 positions matching TRBD1. V was clipped by 5 bases and J by 2 bases; unmatched bases: 5. The CDR3 is made up of 15 amino acids. Germline CDR1 and CDR2: LNHDA and SQIVND (reference sequence). CDR3 DNA: TGTGCCAGTAGTGAGACAGGGAGTAACACCGGGGAGCTGTTTTTT. Its translation is CASSETGSNTGELFF.

The chain couples TRBV4-3 to TRBJ2-3; 10 nucleotides align to TRBD2. Germline-derived CDR1 and CDR2 are LGHNA and YSLEER. The CDR3 spans 16 residues. V gave up 4 bases and J gave up 2 bases; unmatched junction bases: 6. The CDR3 DNA reads TGCGCCAGCAGCCCGCGTGGACTAGCGGACACAGATACGCAGTATTTT. This encodes CASSPRGLADTDTQYF.

The J gene is TRBJ1-1, the V gene TRBV27, with D tentatively TRBD1 (5 bases). The CDR3 length is 13 residues. Trimming shortened V by 2 bases and J by 7 bases, and 11 bases separated the two germline ends. CDR1 and CDR2 (germline): MNHEY, SMNVEV (reference sequence). In DNA form, the CDR3 reads TGTGCCAGCAGTTTACAGGGATTAGGTGAAGCTTTCTTT. As protein: CASSLQGLGEAFF.

CDR3 in DNA: TGTGCCAGTAGTCCGACTAGCGGTATGTTCAATGAGCAGTTCTTC. This sequence encodes CASSPTSGMFNEQFF. The rearrangement links TRBV19 to TRBJ2-1, with 9 bases identical to TRBD2. Trimming cost V 5 bases and J 6 bases; bases outside gene matches: 8. The germline V gene has CDR1 LNHDA and CDR2 SQIVND (reference sequence). The CDR3 is 15 amino acids.

J is TRBJ2-3 and V is TRBV2; no clear D gene. CDR3 length: 14 amino acids. CDR1 and CDR2 from the germline V gene are SNHLY and FYNNEI. Trimming left V 3 bases short and J 4 bases short, with 11 bases between. The CDR3 here is CASSEQYGPDTQYF. The CDR3 bases are TGTGCCAGCAGTGAGCAGTATGGCCCAGATACGCAGTATTTT. Together with reference TRBV2 and TRBJ2-3, the CDR3 gives the full variable domain: EPEVTQTPSHQVTQMGQEVILRCVPISNHLYFYWYRQILGQKVEFLVSFYNNEISEKSEIFDDQFSVERPDGSNFTLKIRSTKLEDSAMYFCASSEQYGPDTQYFGPGTRLTVL.

The gene calls are TRBV4-1 and TRBJ2-5, with 14 positions matching TRBD2. The CDR3 has 20 amino acids. The V and J ends lost 3 bases and 2 bases, in that order; junction bases with no gene match: 14. In germline, CDR1 is MGHRA, CDR2 YSYEKL. The CDR3 sequence: CASSHIRTSGGRGRQETQYF. CDR3 sequence (DNA): TGCGCCAGCAGCCATATAAGGACTAGCGGGGGGCGAGGTAGACAAGAGACCCAGTACTTC.

The chain combines TRBV7-8 with TRBJ1-2, with 9 nucleotides matching TRBD1. The ends lost 3 bases at V and 4 bases at J; junction bases unmatched: 3. CDR1 and CDR2 from the germline V gene are SGHVS and FQNEAQ. CDR3 size: 14 residues. The CDR3 spells CASSLRTGVYGYTF. In DNA, the CDR3 is TGTGCCAGCAGCTTGAGGACAGGGGTCTATGGCTACACCTTC.

This sequence joins TRBV11-3 and TRBJ1-1; D is ambiguous. Germline CDR1 is SGHNT and CDR2 is YENEEA. The CDR3 consists of 14 residues. V lost 5 bases to trimming and J lost 1 base, with 11 bases between them. The CDR3 sequence is CASSVGGGNTEAFF. The CDR3 region has the DNA TGTGCCAGCAGCGTCGGTGGAGGGAACACTGAAGCTTTCTTT.

CDR3 DNA: TGTGCCAGCAGCCCAGGGGACCACTCCACAGATACGCAGTATTTT. It yields the protein CASSPGDHSTDTQYF. The chain recombines TRBV6-5 with TRBJ2-3, with D perhaps TRBD1 (6 bases). The V end lost 6 bases, the J end lost 2 bases, and 15 bases lay between the germline ends. This CDR3 has 15 residues. Germline V CDR1 and CDR2: MNHEY, SVGAGI.

V usage is TRBV10-1 and J usage is TRBJ1-5; TRBD1 agrees at 7 bases. Germline V gives CDR1 WNHNN, CDR2 SYGVQD (reference sequence). V dropped 2 bases and J dropped 6; count of bases not matched to a gene: 1. The CDR3 loop spans 13 amino acids. The CDR3, as DNA: TGCGCCAGCAGTGAGGCAGGGGGTCAGCCCCAGCATTTT. It translates to CASSEAGGQPQHF.

The V and J genes are TRBV12-3 or TRBV12-4 and TRBJ2-2; D ambiguous. The CDR3 runs to 12 residues. V was cut by 3 bases and J by 6 bases, with 5 bases left in between. The CDR3 DNA sequence: TGTGCCAGCAGTTTTGCGGCCGGGGAGCTGTTTTTT. Translation gives CASSFAAGELFF.